The TCR beta chain under discussion was sequenced for a study of T cell responses to AZD1222 COVID-19 vaccine. General study points: Spike-specific TCR repertoires showed rising breadth and depth after two AZD1222 doses.

The germline V gene encodes CDR1 KGHSH and CDR2 LQKENI. V was pared by 2 bases and J by 1 base, with 0 bases of the junction left unmatched. The CDR3 has 14 amino acids. The repertoire was sequenced with immunoSEQ multiplex PCR; TCRdb's copy has only in-frame clones and lacks some. The repertoire holds roughly 140,000 clones, with about nine tenths as singletons. This clone was counted between two and nine times. Its antigen remains unidentified. The sample has other DNA sequences that encode this CDR3 too. Pooled samples include second doses given at about 4 or 12 weeks. The TCR originated in an adult who received the AZD1222 COVID-19 vaccine. The sequenced sample was peripheral blood, obtained 28 days after the second AZD1222 dose. The J gene is TRBJ1-1, the V gene TRBV18; 8 bases agree with TRBD1. The CDR3, as DNA: TGTGCCAGCTCACCAGACAGGGGGAACACTGAAGCTTTCTTT. Amino acids: CASSPDRGNTEAFF.